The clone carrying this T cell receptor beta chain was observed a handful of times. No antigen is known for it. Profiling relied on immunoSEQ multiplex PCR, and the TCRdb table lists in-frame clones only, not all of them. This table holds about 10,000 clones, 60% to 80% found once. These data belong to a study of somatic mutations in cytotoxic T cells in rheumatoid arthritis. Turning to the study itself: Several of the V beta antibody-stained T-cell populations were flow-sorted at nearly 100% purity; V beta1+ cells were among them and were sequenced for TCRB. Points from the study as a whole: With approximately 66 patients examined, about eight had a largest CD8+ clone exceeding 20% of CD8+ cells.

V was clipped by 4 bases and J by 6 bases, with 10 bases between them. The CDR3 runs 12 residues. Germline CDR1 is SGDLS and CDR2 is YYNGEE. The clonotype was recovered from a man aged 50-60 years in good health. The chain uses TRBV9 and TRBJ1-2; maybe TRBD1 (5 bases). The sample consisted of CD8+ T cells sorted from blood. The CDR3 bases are TGTGCCAGCAGCAGGGGCGCCGATGGCTACACCTTC. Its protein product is CASSRGADGYTF.